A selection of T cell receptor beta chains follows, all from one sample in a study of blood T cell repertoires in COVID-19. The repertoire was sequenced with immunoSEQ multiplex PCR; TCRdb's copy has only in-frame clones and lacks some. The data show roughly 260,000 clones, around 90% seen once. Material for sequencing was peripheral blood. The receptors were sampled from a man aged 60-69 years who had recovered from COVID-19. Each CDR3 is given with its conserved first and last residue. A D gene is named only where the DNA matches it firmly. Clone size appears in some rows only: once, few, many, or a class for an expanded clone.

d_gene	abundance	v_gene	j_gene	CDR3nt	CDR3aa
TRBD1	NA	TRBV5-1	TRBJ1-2	TGCGCCAGCAGCTTGGTTCCCCGACAGGGCGCAAAGGATGGCTACACCTTC	CASSLVPRQGAKDGYTF
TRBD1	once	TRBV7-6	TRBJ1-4	TGTGCCAGCAGCAACAGGGGGCTGGGCGAAAAACTGTTTTTT	CASSNRGLGEKLFF
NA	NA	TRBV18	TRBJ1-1	TGTGCCAGCTCACCACTATCCTCCCGGGACACTGAAGCTTTCTTT	CASSPLSSRDTEAFF
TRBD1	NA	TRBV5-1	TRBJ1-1	TGCGCCAGCAGCGTCGACAGGGGCACTGAAGCTTTCTTT	CASSVDRGTEAFF
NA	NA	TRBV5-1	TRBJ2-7	TGCGCCAGCAGCCAAACTACAGGGACCAGAAGCGAGCAGTACTTC	CASSQTTGTRSEQYF
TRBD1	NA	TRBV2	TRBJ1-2	TGTGCCAGCAGTGCAGCCGGGACAGGGGCTACCTTC	CASSAAGTGATF
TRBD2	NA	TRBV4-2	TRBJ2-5	TGTGCCAGCAGCCCAGAAGCGGGGACTAGCGGGGGGGCCTACCAAGAGACCCAGTACTTC	CASSPEAGTSGGAYQETQYF
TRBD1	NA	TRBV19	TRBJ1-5	TGTGCCAGTCGGGACAGGACACAGCCCCAGCATTTT	CASRDRTQPQHF
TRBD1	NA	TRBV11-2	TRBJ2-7	TGTGCCAGCGGGCCGGGGACAGGCTCCTACGAGCAGTACTTC	CASGPGTGSYEQYF
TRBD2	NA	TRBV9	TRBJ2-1	TGTGCCAGCAGCGGAAGCGGGGGGGTATACAATGAGCAGTTCTTC	CASSGSGGVYNEQFF
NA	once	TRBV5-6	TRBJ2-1	TGTGCCAGCAGCTTGGCACTACTCGAGCAGTTCTTC	CASSLALLEQFF
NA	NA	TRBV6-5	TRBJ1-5	TGTGCCAGCGGTAACCGCGTCAATCAGCCCCAGCATTTT	CASGNRVNQPQHF
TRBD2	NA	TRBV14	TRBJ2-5	TGTGCCAGCAGCCAAGAATTTCGGGGGGGGCGAGAGACCCAGTACTTC	CASSQEFRGGRETQYF
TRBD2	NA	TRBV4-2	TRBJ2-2	TGTGCCAGCAGACAGACTAGCGCGGGGTCGAACACCGGGGAGCTGTTTTTT	CASRQTSAGSNTGELFF
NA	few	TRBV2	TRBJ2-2	TGTGCCAGCAGTCATCCGGGACACAACACCGGGGAGCTGTTTTTT	CASSHPGHNTGELFF
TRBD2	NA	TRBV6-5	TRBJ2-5	TGTGCCAGCAGTTACTCGGAGCGGGGTGAGGAGACCCAGTACTTC	CASSYSERGEETQYF
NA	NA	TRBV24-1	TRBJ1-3	TGTGCCACCAGTGATGATTCGAGCGGAAACACCATATATTTT	CATSDDSSGNTIYF
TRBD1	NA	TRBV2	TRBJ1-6	TGTGCCAGCAATTTACAGGGGGCTATTGATTCACCCCTCCACTTT	CASNLQGAIDSPLHF
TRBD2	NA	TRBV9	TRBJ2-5	TGTGCCAGCAGCCCGGGACTAGCGGGGGGGGTAGAGACCCAGTACTTC	CASSPGLAGGVETQYF